This is a list of T cell receptor beta chains from one sample in a study of blood T cell repertoires in COVID-19. Measured with immunoSEQ multiplex PCR; TCRdb has only the in-frame clones, and not every one. This table holds 130,000 or so clones, 85% to 90% found once. The sequenced sample consisted of peripheral blood. The source of these receptors is a man between 50 and 59 years old with acute or convalescent COVID-19. Both conserved end residues are part of each CDR3. Each record gives: J gene, V gene, CDR3 protein.

>TRBJ2-1|TRBV13
CASSLEFASGSRDYNEQFF
>TRBJ2-3|TRBV12-5
CASGLGQSTDTQYF
>TRBJ2-5|TRBV25-1
CASSESRQGETQYF
>TRBJ1-1|TRBV27
CASSQGMNTEAFF
>TRBJ1-2|TRBV18
CASSPRDMQGYTF
>TRBJ2-1|TRBV27
CASSSEGTSGANEQFF
>TRBJ1-1|TRBV6-5
CASSRDRGIAEAFF
>TRBJ2-5|TRBV2
CASSYGGSAETQYF
>TRBJ2-6|TRBV27
CASTRDSPSSGANVLTF
>TRBJ2-7|TRBV21-1
CASSKYRWGTGGLASYEQYF
>TRBJ2-1|TRBV18
CASSPLREGSQQFF
>TRBJ2-1|TRBV18
CASSDSGTGSLQFF
>TRBJ1-2|TRBV30
CAWSVTKSTSYGYTF
>TRBJ1-1|TRBV6-5
CASRTGSYTEAFF
>TRBJ2-1|TRBV19
CASSNSGLSSYNEQFF
>TRBJ2-1|TRBV9
CASSVGSGRGYNEQFF
>TRBJ2-7|TRBV10-3
CAAQAGISSYEQYF
>TRBJ2-1|TRBV24-1
CATSSGRPVGEQFF
>TRBJ1-6|TRBV6-5
CASSPQGLSISPLHF
>TRBJ1-5|TRBV6-5
CASSSPGQKGQPQHF
>TRBJ2-1|TRBV5-1
CASSLEQNEQFF
>TRBJ2-1|TRBV7-2
CASRETVYNEQFF
>TRBJ1-1|TRBV2
CASSEQGAHLEAFF
>TRBJ2-7|TRBV21-1
CASSKASGPYYEQYF
>TRBJ2-5|TRBV9
CASSVEPGLAGGATQYF
>TRBJ1-5|TRBV10-3
CAISVLDRVFRYSNQPQHF
>TRBJ2-1|TRBV11-2
CASSHRGSGTLTYNEQFF
>TRBJ2-7|TRBV11-3
CASSPGHGRTYEQYF